These 21 T cell receptor beta chains originate from one sample sequenced in a study of T-cell memory formation after mild COVID-19. TCRdb fed the 5' RACE reads into MiXCR, producing one record per CDR3 protein. The sample carries over 350,000 distinct CDR3 sequences, around 24% recorded once. The sample was PBMCs or a T cell subset sorted from them (not recorded which). These receptor sequences come from an adult woman who had mild COVID-19 (a few samples of this study predate the infection). Cell type and time point are not known.

The chain is built from TRBV5-1 and TRBJ2-7; D is perhaps TRBD2 (6 bases). CDR1 is SGHRS, CDR2 YFSETQ, per germline. The V end lost 1 base, the J end lost 7 bases, and 21 bases lay between the germline ends. This CDR3 contains 16 residues. Written as DNA, the CDR3 is TGCGCCAGCAGCTTGATTGTCTCGGCCGGACTACAGGAGCAGTACTTC. Amino acid sequence: CASSLIVSAGLQEQYF.

This clonotype occurred many times. This CDR3 is CASSFNHEQYF. The CDR3 DNA is TGTGCCAGCAGCTTTAACCACGAGCAGTACTTC. The rearrangement joins TRBV7-2 to TRBJ2-7; D remains ambiguous. The CDR3 extends over 11 amino acids. Trimming took off 3 bases at V and 5 bases at J, with 5 bases between the two ends. Germline V gene lookup returns CDR1 SGHTA and CDR2 FQGNSA.

The V call is TRBV13, the J call TRBJ2-7, with TRBD2 matching over 10 bases. Germline trimming cut 4 bases from V and 0 bases from J; bases unmatched to any gene: 3. Per the germline V gene, CDR1 is PRHDT and CDR2 is FYEKMQ (reference sequence). This CDR3 region has 15 residues. CDR3 region: CASSSGTSDSYEQYF. As DNA, the CDR3 is TGTGCCAGCAGCTCCGGGACTAGCGACTCCTACGAGCAGTACTTC.

This clonotype was counted only a few times. The V gene is TRBV20-1, the J gene TRBJ1-5; D is uncertain. V was shortened by 0 bases and J by 7 bases, with 13 bases between the two germline ends. The CDR3 runs to 14 residues. The V gene's germline CDR1 is DFQATT and CDR2 SNEGSKA (reference sequence). CDR3 amino acids: CSARDRGVGQPQHF. DNA of the CDR3: TGCAGTGCTAGAGATCGTGGGGTTGGGCAGCCCCAGCATTTT.

This clonotype was recorded a few times. The chain combines TRBV24-1 with TRBJ2-1; 8 nucleotides align to TRBD1. Per the germline V gene, CDR1 is KGHDR and CDR2 is SFDVKD. The trim removed 5 bases at V and 6 bases at J, leaving 2 bases unmatched. The CDR3 contains 13 residues. The chain's CDR3 is CATSVQGGNEQFF. In DNA form, the CDR3 reads TGTGCCACCAGTGTACAGGGGGGCAATGAGCAGTTCTTC.

A few counts support this clonotype. The chain employs TRBV6-4 and TRBJ2-1; 7 nucleotides align to TRBD2. The CDR3 is 17 amino acids. J was trimmed by 4 bases and V by 2 bases; bases with no gene match: 11. CDR1 is MRHNA, CDR2 SNTAGT, per germline. CDR3 DNA: TGTGCCAGCAGTGACCACAGCGCGGGAGCGGGGTACAATGAGCAGTTCTTC. Translated: CASSDHSAGAGYNEQFF.

This clonotype showed up just a few times. The junction and the germline gene differ at one end; a read error may be behind it. The rearrangement joins TRBV7-9 to TRBJ2-1; the match to TRBD2 covers 8 bases. Germline CDR1 is SEHNR and CDR2 is FQNEAQ (reference sequence). This CDR3 comprises 14 residues. CDR3 sequence (DNA): TGTGCCAGCAACTTAGCGGGGCCGAACAATGAGCAGTTCTTC. Its protein product is CASNLAGPNNEQFF.

This clonotype occurred a few times. The chain combines TRBV24-1 with TRBJ2-7; 9 nucleotides align to TRBD2. This CDR3 contains 14 residues. The trim removed 4 bases at V and 5 bases at J, leaving 5 bases unmatched. In germline, CDR1 is KGHDR, CDR2 SFDVKD. The DNA for the CDR3 is TGTGCCACCAGTGAGAGCGGGAGGAAGAACGAGCAGTACTTC. Translation: CATSESGRKNEQYF.

This sequence joins TRBV5-1 and TRBJ1-1; D remains ambiguous. The CDR3 contains 14 residues. V was pared by 0 bases and J by 3 bases, with 9 bases between. The germline V gene has CDR1 SGHRS and CDR2 YFSETQ. CDR3 in DNA: TGCGCCAGCAGCTTGGAGAGCCTGCACACTGAAGCTTTCTTT. It encodes CASSLESLHTEAFF.

The chain carries TRBV4-1 and TRBJ1-5; no reliable D call. The germline V gene has CDR1 MGHRA and CDR2 YSYEKL. Deletions cut 3 bases from V and 5 bases from J, with 11 bases between. CDR3 length equals 14 residues. The CDR3 loop reads CASSHSSGDQPQHF. CDR3 nucleotide sequence: TGCGCCAGCAGCCACAGTAGTGGGGATCAGCCCCAGCATTTT.

The gene calls are TRBV12-3 or TRBV12-4 and TRBJ2-1; the D gene is possibly TRBD2 (6 bases). The ends were cut back, 5 bases at V and 8 bases at J, with 16 bases in the middle. The CDR3 has 14 residues. The CDR3 region has the DNA TGTGCCAGCAGTCCTATCGGGGGTAAAGATGAGCAGTTCTTC. Protein product: CASSPIGGKDEQFF.

The sample holds many counts of this clonotype. V gene TRBV11-1 combines with J gene TRBJ2-1; TRBD2 agrees at 13 bases. Trimming at V came to 5 bases and at J to 13 bases, leaving 5 bases not matched to a gene. Germline V gene lookup returns CDR1 SGHAT and CDR2 FQDESV (reference sequence). The CDR3 has 13 amino acids. CDR3 nucleotide sequence: TGTGCCAGCAGCCCAGGACTAGCGGGGGTTCAGTTCTTC. Protein product: CASSPGLAGVQFF.

The chain carries TRBV12-1 and TRBJ1-5; the D call TRBD1 from the table was never checked on the DNA. TRBV12-1 is annotated as a pseudogene. The CDR3 runs 14 residues. CDR3 amino acids: CASRRTGGGQPQHF. The CDR3 DNA reads TGTGCCAGCAGGAGGACAGGGGGAGGTCAGCCCCAGCATTTT.

This clonotype has only a few counts. The J gene is TRBJ2-1, the V gene TRBV12-3 or TRBV12-4; TRBD2 matches 7 bases. The CDR3 loop spans 14 amino acids. With V trimmed by 8 bases and J by 1 base, 5 bases remained unmatched. The CDR3 nucleotides read TGTGCCAGCGCCGGGGACTATTCCTACAATGAGCAGTTCTTC. This encodes CASAGDYSYNEQFF.

This clonotype was counted only a few times. V usage is TRBV5-1 and J usage is TRBJ2-3; tentative D call: TRBD2 (5 bases). Per the germline V gene, CDR1 is SGHRS and CDR2 is YFSETQ. This CDR3 contains 16 residues. V shed 0 bases and J shed 5 bases, with 16 bases lying between them. CDR3 sequence: CASSLAVGSGEDTQYF. The CDR3 DNA sequence: TGCGCCAGCAGCTTGGCCGTAGGGAGCGGAGAAGATACGCAGTATTTT.

This clonotype was seen more than once but under ten times. The J gene is TRBJ2-5, the V gene TRBV12-3 or TRBV12-4, with D possibly matching TRBD2 (5 bases). V lost 3 bases and J lost 4, with 12 bases in between. This CDR3 is 14 amino acids long. The CDR3 coding sequence is TGTGCCAGCAGTTTCTCCGGGGAAGCAGAGACCCAGTACTTC. Translating it yields CASSFSGEAETQYF.

This clonotype was counted between two and nine times. The V gene is TRBV6-5, the J gene TRBJ2-7; D remains ambiguous. CDR1 and CDR2 from the germline V gene are MNHEY and SVGAGI. The ends were cut back, 2 bases at V and 1 base at J, with 9 bases in the middle. The CDR3 loop spans 14 amino acids. This CDR3 reads CASSYVATSYEQYF. The CDR3 DNA is TGTGCCAGCAGTTACGTCGCTACTTCCTACGAGCAGTACTTC.

This clonotype was seen more than once but under ten times. The rearrangement joins TRBV19 to TRBJ2-5; D is unclear. The germline CDR1 and CDR2 sequences are LNHDA and SQIVND (reference sequence). The V gene lost 3 bases and the J gene lost 5 bases, with 10 bases spanning the gap. CDR3 length equals 13 residues. Here the CDR3 DNA reads TGTGCCAGTAGTATGGGTGGGTTGGAGACCCAGTACTTC. It encodes CASSMGGLETQYF. The variable domain in full, with the rest retrieved from reference TRBV19 and TRBJ2-5, is DGGITQSPKYLFRKEGQNVTLSCEQNLNHDAMYWYRQDPGQGLRLIYYSQIVNDFQKGDIAEGYSVSREKKESFPLTVTSAQKNPTAFYLCASSMGGLETQYFGPGTRLLVL.

This clonotype was seen a handful of times. The genes are TRBV7-9 and TRBJ1-1, with D uncertain. Germline CDR1 SEHNR, CDR2 FQNEAQ (reference sequence). This CDR3 comprises 15 residues. The V and J ends lost 1 base and 8 bases respectively, with 17 bases between them. The CDR3 here is CASSLGVGKKVEAFF. DNA of the CDR3: TGTGCCAGCAGCTTAGGGGTGGGAAAAAAGGTAGAAGCTTTCTTT.

The V gene is TRBV20-1, the J gene TRBJ1-4, with 10 bases identical to TRBD1. J was trimmed by 7 bases and V by 0 bases; bases with no gene match: 5. Germline lookup yields CDR1 DFQATT and CDR2 SNEGSKA (reference sequence). CDR3 size: 15 residues. The CDR3 here is CSARDEGQGSEKLFF. CDR3 bases: TGCAGTGCTAGAGATGAGGGACAGGGGAGTGAAAAACTGTTTTTT.

CDR3 bases: TGTGCCAGCAGGATGACAGGGGAGGAGACCCAGTACTTC. Amino acid sequence: CASRMTGEETQYF. V gene TRBV6-5 combines with J gene TRBJ2-5, with 8 bases fitting TRBD1. CDR3 length equals 13 residues. Per the germline V gene, CDR1 is MNHEY and CDR2 is SVGAGI. Trimming took 6 bases from V and 5 from J; bases not matched to a gene: 5.